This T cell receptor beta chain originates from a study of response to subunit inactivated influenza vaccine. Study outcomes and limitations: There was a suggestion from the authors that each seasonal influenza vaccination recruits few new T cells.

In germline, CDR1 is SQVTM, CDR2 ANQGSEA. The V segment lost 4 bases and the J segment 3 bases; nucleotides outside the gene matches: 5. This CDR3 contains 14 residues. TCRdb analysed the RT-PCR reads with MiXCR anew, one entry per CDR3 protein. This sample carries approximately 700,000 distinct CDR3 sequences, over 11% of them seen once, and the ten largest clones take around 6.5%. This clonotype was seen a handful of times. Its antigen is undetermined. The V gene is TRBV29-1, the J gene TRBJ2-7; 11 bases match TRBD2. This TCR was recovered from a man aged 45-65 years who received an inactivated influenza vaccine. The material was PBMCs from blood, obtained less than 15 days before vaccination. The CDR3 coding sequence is TGCAGCGTTGGAGCCGGGACTAGCGGCTACGAGCAGTACTTC. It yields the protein CSVGAGTSGYEQYF.